This T cell receptor beta chain emerged from a study of shared clonotypes between healthy human individuals. General observations from the study: Compared with memory subsets, naive subsets generally had larger estimated richness.

V was cut by 3 bases and J by 4 bases, with 4 bases left in between. This CDR3 has 11 residues. Per the germline V gene, CDR1 is DFQATT and CDR2 is SNEGSKA (reference sequence). TCRdb's copy holds only in-frame clones and misses some; the assay was immunoSEQ multiplex PCR. The sample contains hundreds of thousands of clones, 60% to 80% of which appear only once. The investigators split CD4+ cells into a CD45RA+ naive subset and a CD45RA-negative memory subset. Points on this clone: Its antigen is not identified. In the same sample, other DNA sequences code for this CDR3.

The rearrangement joins TRBV20-1 to TRBJ1-3; D gene unclear. The sequenced material came from memory CD4+ T cells sorted from blood. Subset: CD45RA-negative fraction. This receptor was obtained from a woman in her thirties in good health. The CDR3 DNA is TGCAGTGCTAGTCTAGGAAACACCATATATTTT. Amino acid sequence: CSASLGNTIYF.